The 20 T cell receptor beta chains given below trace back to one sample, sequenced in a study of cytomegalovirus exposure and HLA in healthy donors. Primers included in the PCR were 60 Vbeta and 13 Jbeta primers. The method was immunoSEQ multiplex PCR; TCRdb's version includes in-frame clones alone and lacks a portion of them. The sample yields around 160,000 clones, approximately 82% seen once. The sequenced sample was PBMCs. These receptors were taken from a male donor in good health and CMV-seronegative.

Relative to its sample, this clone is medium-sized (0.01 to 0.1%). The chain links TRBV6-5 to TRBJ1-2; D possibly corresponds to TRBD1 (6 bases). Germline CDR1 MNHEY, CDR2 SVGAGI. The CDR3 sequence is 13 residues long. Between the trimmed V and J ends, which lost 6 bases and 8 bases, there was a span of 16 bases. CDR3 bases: TGTGCCAGCAGCCAGGGGCACCGAGGGGGCTACACCTTC. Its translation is CASSQGHRGGYTF.

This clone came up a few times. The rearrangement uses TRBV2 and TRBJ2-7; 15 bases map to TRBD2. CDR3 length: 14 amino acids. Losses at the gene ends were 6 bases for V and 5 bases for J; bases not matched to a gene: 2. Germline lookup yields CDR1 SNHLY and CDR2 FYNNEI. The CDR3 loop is CASRGLAGGHEQYF. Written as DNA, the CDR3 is TGTGCCAGCAGGGGACTAGCGGGGGGCCACGAGCAGTACTTC.

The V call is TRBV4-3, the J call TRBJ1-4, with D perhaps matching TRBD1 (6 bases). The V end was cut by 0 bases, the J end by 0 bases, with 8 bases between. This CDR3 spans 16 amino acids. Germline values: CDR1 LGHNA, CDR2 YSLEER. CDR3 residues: CASSQEGGATNEKLFF. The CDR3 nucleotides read TGCGCCAGCAGCCAAGAAGGGGGAGCAACTAATGAAAAACTGTTTTTT.

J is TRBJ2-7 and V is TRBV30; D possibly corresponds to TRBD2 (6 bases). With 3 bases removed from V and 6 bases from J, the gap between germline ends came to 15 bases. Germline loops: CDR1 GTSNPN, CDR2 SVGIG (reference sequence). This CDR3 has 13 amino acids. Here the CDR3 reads CAWRSREYGEQYF. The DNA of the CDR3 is TGTGCCTGGAGATCTCGGGAGTACGGCGAGCAGTACTTC.

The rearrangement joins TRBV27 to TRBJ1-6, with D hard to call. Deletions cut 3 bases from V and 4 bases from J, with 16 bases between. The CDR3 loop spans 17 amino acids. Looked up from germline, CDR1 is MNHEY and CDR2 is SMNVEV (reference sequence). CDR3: CASSFGGMFLYNSPLHF. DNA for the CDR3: TGTGCCAGCAGTTTTGGAGGGATGTTCCTATATAATTCACCCCTCCACTTT.

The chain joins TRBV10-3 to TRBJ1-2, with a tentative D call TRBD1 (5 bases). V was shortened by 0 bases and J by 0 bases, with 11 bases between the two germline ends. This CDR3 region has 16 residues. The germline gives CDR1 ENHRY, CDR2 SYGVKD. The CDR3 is CAISESAGNSNYGYTF. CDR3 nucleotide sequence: TGTGCCATCAGTGAGTCTGCAGGGAACTCTAACTATGGCTACACCTTC.

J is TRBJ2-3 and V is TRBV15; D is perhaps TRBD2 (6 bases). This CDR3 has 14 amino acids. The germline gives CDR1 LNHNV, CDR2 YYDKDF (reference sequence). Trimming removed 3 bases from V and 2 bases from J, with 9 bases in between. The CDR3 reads CATSSGGNTDTQYF. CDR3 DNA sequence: TGTGCCACCAGCAGTGGGGGGAACACAGATACGCAGTATTTT.

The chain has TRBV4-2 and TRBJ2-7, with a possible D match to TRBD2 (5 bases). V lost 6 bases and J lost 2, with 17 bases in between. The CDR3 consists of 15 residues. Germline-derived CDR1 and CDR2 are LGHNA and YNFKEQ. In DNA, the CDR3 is TGTGCCAGCAGATCCGAGGGCGGAGGACCCTACGAGCAGTACTTC. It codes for CASRSEGGGPYEQYF.

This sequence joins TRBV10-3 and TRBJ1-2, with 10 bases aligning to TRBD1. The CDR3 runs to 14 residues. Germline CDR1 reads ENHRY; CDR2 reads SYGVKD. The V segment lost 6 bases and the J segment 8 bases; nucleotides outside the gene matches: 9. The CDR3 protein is CAIRDNWDRGGYTF. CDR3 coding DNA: TGTGCCATCAGGGATAACTGGGACAGGGGAGGCTACACCTTC.

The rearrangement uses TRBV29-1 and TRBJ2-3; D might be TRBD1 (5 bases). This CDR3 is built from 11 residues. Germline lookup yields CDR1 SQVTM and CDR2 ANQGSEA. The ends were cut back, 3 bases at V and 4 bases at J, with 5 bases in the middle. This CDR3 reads CSVDRADTQYF. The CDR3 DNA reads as TGCAGCGTTGACAGGGCAGATACGCAGTATTTT.

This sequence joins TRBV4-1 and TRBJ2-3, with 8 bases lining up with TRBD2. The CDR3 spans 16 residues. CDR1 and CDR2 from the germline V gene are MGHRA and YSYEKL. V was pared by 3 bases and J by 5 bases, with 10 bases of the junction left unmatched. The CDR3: CASSQVPGLGVDTQYF. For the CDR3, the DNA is TGCGCCAGCAGCCAGGTCCCGGGACTAGGCGTAGATACGCAGTATTTT.

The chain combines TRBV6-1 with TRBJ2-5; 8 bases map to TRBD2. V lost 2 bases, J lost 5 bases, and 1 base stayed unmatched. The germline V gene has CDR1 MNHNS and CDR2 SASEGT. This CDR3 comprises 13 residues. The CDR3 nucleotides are TGTGCCAGCAGTGAACTAGCGGGTGAGACCCAGTACTTC. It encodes CASSELAGETQYF.

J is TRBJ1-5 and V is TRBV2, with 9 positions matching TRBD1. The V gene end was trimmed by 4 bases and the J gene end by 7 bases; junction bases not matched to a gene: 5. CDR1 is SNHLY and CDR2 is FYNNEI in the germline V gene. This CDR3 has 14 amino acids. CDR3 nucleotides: TGTGCCAGCAGTGCCGGGACAGGGTACCAGCCCCAGCATTTT. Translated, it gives CASSAGTGYQPQHF.

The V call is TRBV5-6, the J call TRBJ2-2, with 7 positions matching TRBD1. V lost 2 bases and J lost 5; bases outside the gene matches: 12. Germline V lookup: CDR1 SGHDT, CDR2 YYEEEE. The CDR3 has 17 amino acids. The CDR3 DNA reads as TGTGCCAGCAGCTTCCCGAGACAGGGAACCCGGACCGGGGAGCTGTTTTTT. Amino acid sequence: CASSFPRQGTRTGELFF.

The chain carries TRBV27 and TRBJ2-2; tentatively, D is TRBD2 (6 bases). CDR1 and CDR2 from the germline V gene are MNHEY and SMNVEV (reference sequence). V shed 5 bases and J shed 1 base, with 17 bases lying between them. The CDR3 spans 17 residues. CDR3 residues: CASSRQGDSQNTGELFF. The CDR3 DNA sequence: TGTGCCAGCAGTAGACAAGGGGACTCACAGAACACCGGGGAGCTGTTTTTT.

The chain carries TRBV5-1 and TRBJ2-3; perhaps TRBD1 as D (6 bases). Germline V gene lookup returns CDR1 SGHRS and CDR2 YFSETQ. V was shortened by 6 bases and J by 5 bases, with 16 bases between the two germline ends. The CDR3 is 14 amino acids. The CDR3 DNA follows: TGCGCCAGCAACCGTGCAGGGGAGAAAGATACGCAGTATTTT. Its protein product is CASNRAGEKDTQYF. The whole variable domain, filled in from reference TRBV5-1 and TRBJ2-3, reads KAGVTQTPRYLIKTRGQQVTLSCSPISGHRSVSWYQQTPGQGLQFLFEYFSETQRNKGNFPGRFSGRQFSNSRSEMNVSTLELGDSALYLCASNRAGEKDTQYFGPGTRLTVL.

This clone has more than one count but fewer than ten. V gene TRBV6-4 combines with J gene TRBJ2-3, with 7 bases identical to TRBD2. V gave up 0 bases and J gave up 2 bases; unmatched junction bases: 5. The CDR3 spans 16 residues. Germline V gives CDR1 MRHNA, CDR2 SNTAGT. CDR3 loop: CASSDSGGSDTDTQYF. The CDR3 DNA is TGTGCCAGCAGTGACTCGGGCGGGAGCGACACAGATACGCAGTATTTT.

CDR3: CASSYTNTGGGETQYF. For the CDR3, the DNA is TGTGCCAGCAGTTACACCAACACAGGGGGTGGAGAGACCCAGTACTTC. The V gene is TRBV11-2, the J gene TRBJ2-5; 8 nucleotides line up with TRBD1. Trimming removed 6 bases from V and 4 bases from J; junction bases left unmatched: 13. CDR3 length: 16 residues. Germline assignment: CDR1 SGHAT and CDR2 FQNNGV.

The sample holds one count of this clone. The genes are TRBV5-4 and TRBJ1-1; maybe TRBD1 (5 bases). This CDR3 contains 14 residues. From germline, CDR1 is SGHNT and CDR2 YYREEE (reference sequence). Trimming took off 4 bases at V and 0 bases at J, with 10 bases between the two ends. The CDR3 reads CASSRREVNTEAFF. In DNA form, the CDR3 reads TGTGCCAGCAGCCGCAGGGAGGTGAACACTGAAGCTTTCTTT.

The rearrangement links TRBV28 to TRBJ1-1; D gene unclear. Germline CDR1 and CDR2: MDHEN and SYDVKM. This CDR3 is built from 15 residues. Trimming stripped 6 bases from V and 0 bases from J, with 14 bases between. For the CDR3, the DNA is TGTGCCAGCAGCTTTTTAGACAAGATGAACACTGAAGCTTTCTTT. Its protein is CASSFLDKMNTEAFF.